This TCR beta chain comes out of a study of cytomegalovirus exposure and HLA in healthy donors. PCR amplification relied on 60 Vbeta primers (plus 13 Jbeta primers). TCRdb keeps only in-frame clones here, not all; method: immunoSEQ multiplex PCR. The sample includes about 160,000 clones, roughly 80% of them seen just once. The V gene's germline CDR1 is LNHDA and CDR2 SQIVND (reference sequence). This CDR3 has 15 residues. V was trimmed by 6 bases and J by 3 bases, leaving 18 bases between them. The TCR originated in a boy younger than 10 in good health and CMV-seronegative. Sequencing used PBMCs. The chain recombines TRBV19 with TRBJ2-7, with D possibly being TRBD1 (5 bases). Here the CDR3 DNA reads TGTGCCAGTAGATTAGGTTTTGGAGACAGCTACGAGCAGTACTTC. Residues: CASRLGFGDSYEQYF.